The 17 T cell receptor beta chains below were found in one sample sequenced in a study of cytomegalovirus exposure and HLA in healthy donors. In the PCR, 60 Vbeta and 13 Jbeta primers were used. This table comes from immunoSEQ multiplex PCR, and its TCRdb copy is limited to in-frame clones, with some not included. The top ten hold 6% to 8% of the sample, which has over 150,000 clones, 80% to 85% seen once. Sequences were obtained from PBMCs. These receptors were obtained from a woman in her forties or fifties in good health and CMV-seropositive.

This clone was picked up a small number of times. The same CDR3 also results from other DNA sequences found in this sample. The gene calls are TRBV10-1 and TRBJ1-1, with D uncertain. V gave up 2 bases and J gave up 2 bases, with 6 bases separating them. This CDR3 is 13 amino acids long. The germline V gene has CDR1 WNHNN and CDR2 SYGVQD (reference sequence). The CDR3 sequence is CASSETVNTEAFF. The CDR3 nucleotides are TGCGCCAGCAGTGAGACAGTTAACACTGAAGCTTTCTTT.

The chain carries TRBV28 and TRBJ2-1; weak D call: TRBD1 (6 bases). Germline V gene lookup returns CDR1 MDHEN and CDR2 SYDVKM. The CDR3 runs to 15 residues. Deletions cut 2 bases from V and 2 bases from J, with 10 bases between. This CDR3 reads CASSLEAGAYNEQFF. DNA of the CDR3: TGTGCCAGCAGTTTAGAGGCAGGGGCCTACAATGAGCAGTTCTTC.

The chain combines TRBV9 with TRBJ2-1, with D possibly matching TRBD1 (6 bases). Germline-derived CDR1 and CDR2 are SGDLS and YYNGEE. CDR3 length: 15 amino acids. Trimming shortened V by 3 bases and J by 1 base, and 11 bases separated the two germline ends. CDR3 protein: CASSATGLSYNEQFF. For the CDR3, the DNA is TGTGCCAGCAGCGCAACAGGGTTATCCTACAATGAGCAGTTCTTC.

This clone has only a few counts. The junction does not match germline at one end; this may be a read error. The chain has TRBV5-4 and TRBJ2-4, with 7 bases identical to TRBD1. The germline V gene has CDR1 SGHNT and CDR2 YYREEE (reference sequence). The CDR3 length is 17 residues. The CDR3 region is CASSSKKTGAAKNSQYF. In DNA, the CDR3 is TGTGCCAGCAGCTCGAAAAAAACAGGGGCAGCCAAAAACAGTCAGTACTTC.

This chain links TRBV6-6 with TRBJ2-7; D may be TRBD1 (5 bases). Germline CDR1 is MNHNY and CDR2 is SVGAGI (reference sequence). The CDR3 runs to 13 residues. Trimming stripped 3 bases from V and 0 bases from J, with 6 bases between. As DNA, the CDR3 is TGTGCCAGCAGTTATGGGGCCTCCTACGAGCAGTACTTC. This codes for CASSYGASYEQYF.

Details on this clone: Other DNA sequences in the same sample also yield this CDR3. The rearrangement joins TRBV5-1 to TRBJ2-5; a possible D gene is TRBD2 (5 bases). The CDR3 has 11 amino acids. Deletions cut 7 bases from V and 5 bases from J, with 9 bases between. Germline V CDR1 and CDR2: SGHRS, YFSETQ. CDR3 nucleotides: TGCGCCAGCTCCGGGGAGGAGACCCAGTACTTC. Its protein product is CASSGEETQYF.

This chain joins TRBV10-1 and TRBJ2-5; D possibly corresponds to TRBD2 (6 bases). V was clipped by 2 bases and J by 2 bases, with 9 bases between them. The CDR3 runs to 14 residues. Germline V gene sequence: CDR1 WNHNN, CDR2 SYGVQD (reference sequence). CDR3 amino acids: CASSEGGNQETQYF. The CDR3 DNA reads as TGCGCCAGCAGTGAGGGGGGGAATCAAGAGACCCAGTACTTC.

The chain couples TRBV10-2 to TRBJ1-1, with 10 bases that match TRBD1. This CDR3 spans 14 amino acids. Looked up from germline, CDR1 is WSHSY and CDR2 is SAAADI. V lost 6 bases to trimming and J lost 5 bases; unmatched junction nucleotides: 6. The CDR3 protein is CASSAGQGRTEAFF. In DNA, the CDR3 is TGCGCCAGCAGCGCGGGACAGGGGAGGACTGAAGCTTTCTTT.

In its sample, this clone was seen once. This sequence joins TRBV6-5 and TRBJ1-5; 9 nucleotides agree with TRBD1. Germline-derived CDR1 and CDR2 are MNHEY and SVGAGI. The trim removed 6 bases at V and 4 bases at J, leaving 7 bases unmatched. The CDR3 extends over 15 amino acids. The CDR3 loop is CASSPLDRGNQPQHF. The CDR3 bases are TGTGCCAGCAGCCCCCTGGACAGGGGTAATCAGCCCCAGCATTTT.

The gene calls are TRBV6-6 and TRBJ2-7; a possible D gene is TRBD2 (7 bases). V was trimmed by 8 bases and J by 2 bases, leaving 16 bases between them. The germline V gene has CDR1 MNHNY and CDR2 SVGAGI (reference sequence). The CDR3 covers 14 residues. The CDR3 is CASHDGGQAYEQYF. The CDR3, as DNA: TGTGCCAGCCATGACGGGGGGCAAGCCTACGAGCAGTACTTC.

The rearrangement uses TRBV4-3 and TRBJ2-1; perhaps TRBD2 as D (5 bases). Germline CDR1 reads LGHNA; CDR2 reads YSLEER. This CDR3 spans 16 amino acids. Between the trimmed V and J ends, which lost 4 bases and 4 bases, there was a span of 17 bases. DNA of the CDR3: TGCGCCAGCAGCCGAGTCCCTAGCAGCCTATACAATGAGCAGTTCTTC. This gives the protein CASSRVPSSLYNEQFF.

V usage is TRBV28 and J usage is TRBJ1-6; TRBD1 might be the D (6 bases). This CDR3 has 16 amino acids. Germline V gene sequence: CDR1 MDHEN, CDR2 SYDVKM. Trimming removed 6 bases at V and 0 bases at J, with 12 bases between. The CDR3 DNA sequence: TGTGCCAGCAGCTGGGACACAAGCTCCTATAATTCACCCCTCCACTTT. This gives the protein CASSWDTSSYNSPLHF. Together with reference TRBV28 and TRBJ1-6, the CDR3 gives the full variable domain: DVKVTQSSRYLVKRTGEKVFLECVQDMDHENMFWYRQDPGLGLRLIYFSYDVKMKEKGDIPEGYSVSREKKERFSLILESASTNQTSMYLCASSWDTSSYNSPLHFGNGTRLTVT.

The CDR3 region is CASSQGGYETQYF. The CDR3 DNA is TGCGCCAGCAGCCAAGGAGGGTATGAGACCCAGTACTTC. The chain joins TRBV4-1 to TRBJ2-5; perhaps TRBD2 as D (5 bases). The CDR3 contains 13 residues. V was clipped by 1 base and J by 5 bases, with 8 bases between them. Germline CDR1 MGHRA, CDR2 YSYEKL.

V and J are TRBV28 and TRBJ2-1; D is possibly TRBD2 (5 bases). Germline V gene lookup returns CDR1 MDHEN and CDR2 SYDVKM. Trimming removed 6 bases from V and 3 bases from J, with 12 bases in between. CDR3 length equals 14 residues. CDR3 loop: CASRGPEVYNEQFF. The CDR3 DNA follows: TGTGCCAGCAGGGGCCCGGAGGTCTACAATGAGCAGTTCTTC. Drawing the rest from reference TRBV28 and TRBJ2-1, the complete variable domain is DVKVTQSSRYLVKRTGEKVFLECVQDMDHENMFWYRQDPGLGLRLIYFSYDVKMKEKGDIPEGYSVSREKKERFSLILESASTNQTSMYLCASRGPEVYNEQFFGPGTRLTVL.

Only a few counts were recorded for this clone. The V call is TRBV29-1, the J call TRBJ1-4, with D possibly matching TRBD1 (5 bases). The V and J ends lost 4 bases and 5 bases respectively, with 14 bases between them. The CDR3 is 14 residues long. Germline CDR1 and CDR2: SQVTM and ANQGSEA. This chain's CDR3 is CSVAAGGYNEKLFF. CDR3 DNA sequence: TGCAGCGTTGCCGCGGGGGGTTACAATGAAAAACTGTTTTTT.

The rearrangement joins TRBV4-2 to TRBJ1-1; TRBD1 might be the D (6 bases). CDR3 length: 15 residues. In germline, CDR1 is LGHNA, CDR2 YNFKEQ. The V gene lost 4 bases and the J gene lost 1 base, with 13 bases spanning the gap. CDR3: CASSRDGTTNTEAFF. The DNA for the CDR3 is TGTGCCAGCAGCCGAGACGGGACAACGAACACTGAAGCTTTCTTT.

The CDR3, as DNA: TGCGCCAGCAGCTTGATCCAGGGGGGGAACACTGAAGCTTTCTTT. Translated: CASSLIQGGNTEAFF. The chain couples TRBV5-1 to TRBJ1-1, with 7 bases matching TRBD1. The V segment lost 1 base and the J segment 1 base; nucleotides outside the gene matches: 4. The CDR3 is 15 residues long. The V gene's germline CDR1 is SGHRS and CDR2 YFSETQ.